A single sample is the source of the 27 T cell receptor beta chains below, sequenced in a study of blood T cell repertoires in COVID-19 (dated by TCRdb to 2018 to 2021). Libraries were made using the immunoSEQ multiplex PCR assay. TCRdb took this table from immuneACCESS and kept in-frame rearrangements with V and J called. Such tables lack part of the clones; where checked against another copy, unresolved V genes explain under half of the gap, and the rest is unexplained. In this sample the table shows just over 60,000 clones, over 75% of which occur a single time. 18% of the sample is held by the ten biggest clonotypes. The specimen was peripheral blood. All receptors come from a man aged 60 to 75 with acute or convalescent COVID-19.

The CDR3 nucleotides read TGTGCCAGCAGCTTAGGTTCTGAGCGTAGCACAGATACGCAGTATTTT. It is translated as CASSLGSERSTDTQYF. The chain combines TRBV7-2 with TRBJ2-3; D unresolved. Germline CDR1 reads SGHTA; CDR2 reads FQGNSA. Trimming took off 1 base at V and 0 bases at J, with 11 bases between the two ends. The CDR3 runs 16 residues.

This clone has a count of ten or more. V is TRBV12-3 or TRBV12-4 and J is TRBJ2-3; D is unresolved. Trimming removed 3 bases from V and 5 bases from J, with 6 bases in between. This CDR3 comprises 12 residues. CDR3 residues: CASSFLGDTQYF. DNA of the CDR3: TGTGCCAGCAGTTTTCTCGGAGATACGCAGTATTTT.

This clone turned up a few times. The rearrangement joins TRBV10-2 to TRBJ2-2; no reliable D call. The germline V gene encodes CDR1 WSHSY and CDR2 SAAADI. This CDR3 is 14 amino acids long. V was shortened by 6 bases and J by 1 base, with 9 bases between the two germline ends. CDR3 region: CASRRQQNTGELFF. In nucleotides, the CDR3 is TGCGCCAGCAGAAGACAACAGAACACCGGGGAGCTGTTTTTT.

This clone was counted once. The rearrangement links TRBV29-1 to TRBJ2-7; TRBD1 aligns across 8 bases. Germline CDR1 is SQVTM and CDR2 is ANQGSEA. J was trimmed by 3 bases and V by 5 bases; bases with no gene match: 12. The CDR3 length is 15 residues. The CDR3 here is CSVTVTGTGLYEQYF. The CDR3 coding sequence is TGCAGCGTTACGGTCACCGGGACAGGACTCTACGAGCAGTACTTC.

The chain is built from TRBV7-6 and TRBJ1-4; 11 bases fit TRBD1. The CDR3 has 17 residues. CDR1 SGHVS and CDR2 FNYEAQ come from the germline V gene. The J segment lost 8 bases and the V segment lost 1 base, leaving 9 bases of the junction unmatched. For the CDR3, the DNA is TGTGCCAGCAGCTTAGTGGCAGGCGGGACAGGGGGAGAAAAACTGTTTTTT. It specifies CASSLVAGGTGGEKLFF.

The genes are TRBV2 and TRBJ2-7; a possible D gene is TRBD2 (6 bases). Germline CDR1 is SNHLY and CDR2 is FYNNEI. With 7 bases removed from V and 6 bases from J, the gap between germline ends came to 22 bases. This CDR3 has 15 amino acids. CDR3 sequence: CASNLKAGKGGEQYF. The CDR3 region has the DNA TGTGCCAGCAACCTAAAAGCGGGTAAAGGAGGCGAGCAGTACTTC. Based on the CDR3 plus reference TRBV2 and TRBJ2-7, the full variable domain is EPEVTQTPSHQVTQMGQEVILRCVPISNHLYFYWYRQILGQKVEFLVSFYNNEISEKSEIFDDQFSVERPDGSNFTLKIRSTKLEDSAMYFCASNLKAGKGGEQYFGPGTRLTVT.

V gene TRBV29-1 combines with J gene TRBJ2-7, with 9 bases lining up with TRBD2. CDR3 length equals 12 residues. Germline trimming cut 6 bases from V and 6 bases from J; bases unmatched to any gene: 6. CDR1 SQVTM and CDR2 ANQGSEA come from the germline V gene. The CDR3 DNA reads TGCAGCGTGCGGGGGGGCCTCATCGAGCAGTACTTC. Protein: CSVRGGLIEQYF.

The chain has TRBV14 and TRBJ1-2; 7 bases fit TRBD1. The germline V gene encodes CDR1 SGHDN and CDR2 FVKESK. The CDR3 runs to 17 residues. V dropped 2 bases and J dropped 0; count of bases not matched to a gene: 9. Here the CDR3 reads CASSQTGATRTNYGYTF. CDR3 DNA sequence: TGTGCCAGCAGCCAAACAGGGGCCACCCGAACTAACTATGGCTACACCTTC.

The chain couples TRBV5-6 to TRBJ2-5, with 10 positions matching TRBD1. This CDR3 spans 16 amino acids. V was clipped by 3 bases and J by 3 bases; unmatched bases: 8. CDR1 and CDR2 (germline): SGHDT, YYEEEE. The CDR3 protein is CASSSSDRGRKETQYF. DNA for the CDR3: TGTGCCAGCAGCTCCTCTGACAGGGGGCGGAAAGAGACCCAGTACTTC.

V usage is TRBV4-1 and J usage is TRBJ1-3; 7 bases agree with TRBD1. This CDR3 spans 17 amino acids. Germline lookup yields CDR1 MGHRA and CDR2 YSYEKL. With V trimmed by 3 bases and J by 3 bases, 11 bases remained unmatched. CDR3: CASSQGPGTAFGNTIYF. CDR3 coding DNA: TGCGCCAGCAGCCAGGGTCCCGGGACAGCTTTTGGAAACACCATATATTTT.

This rearrangement joins TRBV5-8 to TRBJ1-2; a possible D gene is TRBD1 (5 bases). Trimming stripped 0 bases from V and 2 bases from J, with 8 bases between. The V gene's germline CDR1 is SGHTS and CDR2 YDEGEE. The CDR3 runs 14 residues. The CDR3 loop reads CASSLGAGNYGYTF. The CDR3 DNA reads as TGTGCCAGCAGCTTGGGAGCAGGGAACTATGGCTACACCTTC.

Only a few counts were recorded for this clone. The rearrangement links TRBV4-1 to TRBJ2-1; weak D call: TRBD1 (5 bases). CDR3 length equals 16 residues. Germline CDR1 and CDR2: MGHRA and YSYEKL. Trimming stripped 4 bases from V and 0 bases from J, with 13 bases between. Written as DNA, the CDR3 is TGCGCCAGCAGCCGACTTCAGGGTAGCTCCTACAATGAGCAGTTCTTC. This gives the protein CASSRLQGSSYNEQFF.

This clone is a singleton in its sample. A read error may be the cause here, since a much bigger clone is one base away. The rearrangement joins TRBV28 to TRBJ1-2; D is ambiguous. This CDR3 has 13 amino acids. V was pared by 5 bases and J by 0 bases, with 7 bases between. Per germline, CDR1 MDHEN and CDR2 SYDVKM. Here the CDR3 reads CASSIAANYGYTF. CDR3 coding DNA: TGTGCCAGCAGTATAGCAGCTAACTATGGCTACACCTTC.

The CDR3, as DNA: TGTGCCAGCAGCCTAATGGCTAGCGGGAGTGATGAGCAGTTCTTC. Protein sequence: CASSLMASGSDEQFF. This chain connects TRBV28 to TRBJ2-1, with TRBD2 identical over 10 bases. Germline V CDR1 and CDR2: MDHEN, SYDVKM. The V segment lost 6 bases and the J segment 8 bases; nucleotides outside the gene matches: 10. The CDR3 runs 15 residues.

The chain recombines TRBV29-1 with TRBJ2-5; 9 bases match TRBD1. Germline V CDR1 and CDR2: SQVTM, ANQGSEA. The ends lost 0 bases at V and 2 bases at J; junction bases unmatched: 7. The CDR3 consists of 16 residues. The CDR3 sequence: CSVEDDRDRAQETQYF. The CDR3 nucleotides are TGCAGCGTTGAAGACGACCGGGACAGGGCACAAGAGACCCAGTACTTC. Variable domain in full (rest from reference TRBV29-1 and TRBJ2-5): SAVISQKPSRDICQRGTSLTIQCQVDSQVTMMFWYRQQPGQSLTLIATANQGSEATYESGFVIDKFPISRPNLTFSTLTVSNMSPEDSSIYLCSVEDDRDRAQETQYFGPGTRLLVL.

The chain employs TRBV9 and TRBJ1-5; TRBD1 matches 7 bases. Germline-derived CDR1 and CDR2 are SGDLS and YYNGEE. The CDR3 loop spans 16 amino acids. J was trimmed by 4 bases and V by 5 bases; bases with no gene match: 12. CDR3 DNA: TGTGCCAGCAGAATTCTCCGGGACAGAAGAAATCAGCCCCAGCATTTT. Translated, it gives CASRILRDRRNQPQHF.

V usage is TRBV3-1 (or the pseudogene TRBV3-2) and J usage is TRBJ2-1; TRBD2 aligns across 14 bases. CDR1 is LGHDT and CDR2 is YNNKEL in the germline V gene (reference sequence). The CDR3 consists of 17 residues. With 6 bases clipped from V and 3 bases from J, the junction kept 7 bases outside the gene matches. The CDR3: CASSLYGTSGSYNEQFF. DNA of the CDR3: TGTGCCAGCAGTCTTTACGGGACTAGCGGGAGCTACAATGAGCAGTTCTTC.

The gene calls are TRBV7-9 and TRBJ2-7; a possible D gene is TRBD1 (6 bases). Germline CDR1 reads SEHNR; CDR2 reads FQNEAQ (reference sequence). The CDR3 is made up of 14 amino acids. V lost 6 bases to trimming and J lost 6 bases, with 18 bases between them. CDR3 nucleotide sequence: TGTGCCAGCAGATTTCATTACAGGGATTCCGAGCAGTACTTC. This encodes CASRFHYRDSEQYF.

This rearrangement joins TRBV11-3 to TRBJ2-3; D remains ambiguous. Trimming shortened V by 2 bases and J by 6 bases, and 15 bases separated the two germline ends. Germline loops: CDR1 SGHNT, CDR2 YENEEA. The CDR3 is 15 residues long. The CDR3 DNA reads TGTGCCAGCAGCTTATACAACCGTCCCGGGGATACGCAGTATTTT. Encoded protein: CASSLYNRPGDTQYF.

The chain employs TRBV4-1 and TRBJ2-4; weak D call: TRBD2 (6 bases). The CDR3 has 18 residues. The germline V gene has CDR1 MGHRA and CDR2 YSYEKL. V was cut by 6 bases and J by 3 bases, with 24 bases left in between. The CDR3 sequence: CASSPDPDREIGKNIQYF. DNA of the CDR3: TGCGCCAGCAGTCCCGACCCTGATCGGGAGATCGGCAAAAACATTCAGTACTTC.

This chain connects TRBV5-6 to TRBJ2-7; 9 bases map to TRBD2. The CDR3 runs to 16 residues. The J segment lost 0 bases and the V segment lost 2 bases, leaving 6 bases of the junction unmatched. CDR1 is SGHDT, CDR2 YYEEEE, per germline. The chain's CDR3 is CASSFSTSGPSYEQYF. The CDR3 bases are TGTGCCAGCAGCTTTTCGACTAGCGGACCCTCCTACGAGCAGTACTTC.

The chain combines TRBV25-1 with TRBJ1-6; the D gene is possibly TRBD1 (5 bases). The V end was cut by 5 bases, the J end by 8 bases, with 10 bases between. This CDR3 contains 13 residues. Germline V gives CDR1 MGHDK, CDR2 SYGVNS. The CDR3 bases are TGTGCCAGCAGTCCACGGGGGTATTCACCCCTCCACTTT. It codes for CASSPRGYSPLHF.

The chain links TRBV5-4 to TRBJ2-5; 7 nucleotides align to TRBD2. The CDR3 runs to 15 residues. The germline V gene encodes CDR1 SGHNT and CDR2 YYREEE (reference sequence). J was trimmed by 1 base and V by 3 bases; bases with no gene match: 6. CDR3 region: CASSSDLAVQETQYF. DNA of the CDR3: TGTGCCAGCAGCTCTGACCTAGCGGTCCAAGAGACCCAGTACTTC.

The rearrangement joins TRBV3-1 (or the pseudogene TRBV3-2) to TRBJ2-5; 8 bases fit TRBD2. The CDR3 contains 17 residues. The germline V gene encodes CDR1 LGHDT and CDR2 YNNKEL (reference sequence). The ends lost 1 base at V and 2 bases at J; junction bases unmatched: 9. The CDR3, as DNA: TGTGCCAGCAGCCAAGGTCCTCGGACTAGCTGGCAAGAGACCCAGTACTTC. It specifies CASSQGPRTSWQETQYF.

V is TRBV14 and J is TRBJ2-5, with 9 positions matching TRBD1. Looked up from germline, CDR1 is SGHDN and CDR2 is FVKESK. Trimming cost V 4 bases and J 6 bases; bases outside gene matches: 6. This CDR3 is built from 14 residues. For the CDR3, the DNA is TGTGCCAGCAGCCCACAGGGGGCGGGAAAGACCCAGTACTTC. Translating it yields CASSPQGAGKTQYF.

The sample holds a few counts of this clone. The chain joins TRBV19 to TRBJ2-7, with D perhaps TRBD1 (6 bases). V shed 3 bases and J shed 8 bases, with 23 bases lying between them. Per germline, CDR1 LNHDA and CDR2 SQIVND (reference sequence). The CDR3 totals 16 residues. The CDR3 protein is CASSITPTTGQVKQYF. CDR3 in DNA: TGTGCCAGTAGTATTACACCCACCACAGGGCAGGTGAAGCAGTACTTC.

This clone was recorded a few times. This chain links TRBV4-1 with TRBJ1-1; D uncertain. Germline lookup yields CDR1 MGHRA and CDR2 YSYEKL. V gave up 3 bases and J gave up 8 bases, with 13 bases separating them. The CDR3 length is 13 residues. The CDR3 nucleotides read TGCGCCAGCAGCCAGGAACGGAGTAACGAAGCTTTCTTT. Its translation is CASSQERSNEAFF.